Listed here is a single T cell receptor beta chain. Antigen unknown. The same CDR3 is also encoded by other DNA sequences in this sample. In the naive CD8 group, cells lacked CD45RO and were positively selected for CCR7, so terminally differentiated effector memory CD45RA+ cells were left out. This entry comes from a study of shared clonotypes between healthy human individuals. General observations from the study: Specimens sampled were limited to blood, with tissue repertoires likely differing. What rarefaction showed was incomplete sorted-subset sequencing despite large depth.

Germline V gene lookup returns CDR1 SGHAT and CDR2 FQNNGV. The CDR3 loop spans 13 amino acids. Trimming removed 3 bases from V and 2 bases from J, with 8 bases in between. Authors' processing steps: As immunoSEQ supplied junction-only sequences (without quality scores), filtering differed. The table came from immunoSEQ multiplex PCR; TCRdb's copy has only in-frame clones and leaves some out. Clone size and V and J calls were adopted from that table, with D and trimming inferred from the DNA. Of millions of clones in the sample, 93% were seen once. The receptor comes from a man between 18 and 29 years old in good health. Some clones in this sample may be carry-over from other donors' samples. Material: naive CD8+ T cells from PBMCs. V is TRBV11-2 and J is TRBJ2-7; TRBD2 is a possible D gene (5 bases). As DNA, the CDR3 is TGTGCCAGCAGCTTCAGCGGTACCTACGAGCAGTACTTC. This codes for CASSFSGTYEQYF.